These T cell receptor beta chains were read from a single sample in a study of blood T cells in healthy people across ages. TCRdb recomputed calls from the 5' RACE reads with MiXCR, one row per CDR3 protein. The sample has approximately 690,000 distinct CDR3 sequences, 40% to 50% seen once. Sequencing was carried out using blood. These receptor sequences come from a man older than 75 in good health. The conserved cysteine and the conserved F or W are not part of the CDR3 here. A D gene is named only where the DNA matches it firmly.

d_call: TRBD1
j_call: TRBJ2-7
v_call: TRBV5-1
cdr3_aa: ASSLAGTGGPEQY

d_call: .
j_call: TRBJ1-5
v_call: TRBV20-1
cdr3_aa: SAVGQLNSNQPQH

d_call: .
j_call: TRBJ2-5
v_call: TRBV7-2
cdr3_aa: ASSSGPQGTQY

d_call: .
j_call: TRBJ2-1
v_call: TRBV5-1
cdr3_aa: ASTQTIGGLYNEQF

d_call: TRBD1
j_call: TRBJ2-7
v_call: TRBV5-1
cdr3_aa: ASSRGQGLDEQY

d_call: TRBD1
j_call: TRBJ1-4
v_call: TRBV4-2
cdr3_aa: ASSTRTGSNEKLF

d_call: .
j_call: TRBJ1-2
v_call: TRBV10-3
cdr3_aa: AISDLQYGYT

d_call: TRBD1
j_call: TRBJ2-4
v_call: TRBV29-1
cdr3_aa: SVGIRDRVIAKNIQY

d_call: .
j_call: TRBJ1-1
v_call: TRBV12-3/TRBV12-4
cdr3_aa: AARLGALNTEAF

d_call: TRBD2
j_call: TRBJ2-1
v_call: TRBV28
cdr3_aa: ASSGGGLAVSYNEQF

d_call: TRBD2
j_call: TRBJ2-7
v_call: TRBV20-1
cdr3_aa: SATGLATYEQY

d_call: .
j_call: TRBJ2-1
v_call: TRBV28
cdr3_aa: ASSFAAGQF

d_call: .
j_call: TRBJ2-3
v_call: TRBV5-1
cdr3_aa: ASARTPPDTQY

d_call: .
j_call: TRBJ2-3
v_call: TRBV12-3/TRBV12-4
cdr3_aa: ASSFDTDTQY

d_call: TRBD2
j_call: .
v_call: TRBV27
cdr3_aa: ASRSREGVNEQY

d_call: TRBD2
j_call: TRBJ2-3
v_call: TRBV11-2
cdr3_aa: ASSRGLAGDTQY

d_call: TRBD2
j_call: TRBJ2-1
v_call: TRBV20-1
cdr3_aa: GARERAGAHNEQF

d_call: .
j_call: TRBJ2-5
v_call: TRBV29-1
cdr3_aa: SVEEGQETQY

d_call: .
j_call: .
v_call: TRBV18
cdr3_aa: ASKISYNEQY

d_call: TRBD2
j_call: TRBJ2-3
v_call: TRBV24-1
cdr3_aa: ATSDPGTSGKWADTQY

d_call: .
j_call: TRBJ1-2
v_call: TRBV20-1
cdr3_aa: SATPLTRGYT

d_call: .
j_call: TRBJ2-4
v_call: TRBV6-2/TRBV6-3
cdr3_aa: ASSYRPGEWNEQY

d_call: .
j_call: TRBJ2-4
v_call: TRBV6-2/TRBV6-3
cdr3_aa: ASSPITGNIQY

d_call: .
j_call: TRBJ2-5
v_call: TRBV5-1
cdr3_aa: ASSFGPQETQY

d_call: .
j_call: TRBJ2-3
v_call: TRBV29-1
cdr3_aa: SVEVLVFTDTQY

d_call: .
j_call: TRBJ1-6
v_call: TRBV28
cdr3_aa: ASYRTGASYNSPLH

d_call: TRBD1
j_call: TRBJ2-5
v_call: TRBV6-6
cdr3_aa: ASSPPGQGEKTQY

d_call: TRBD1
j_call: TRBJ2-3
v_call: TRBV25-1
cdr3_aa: ASRTQGAQDTQY

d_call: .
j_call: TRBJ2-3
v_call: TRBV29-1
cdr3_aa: SVEWAHGGTDTQY

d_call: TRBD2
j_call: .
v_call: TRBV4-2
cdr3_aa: ASSQDGGEETQY

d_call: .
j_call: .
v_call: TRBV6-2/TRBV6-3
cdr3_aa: AIRSPGTYEQY

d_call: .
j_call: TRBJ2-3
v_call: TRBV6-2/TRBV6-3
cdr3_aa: ASSYDPPGVDTQY

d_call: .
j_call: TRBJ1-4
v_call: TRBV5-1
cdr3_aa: ANSLAAGDEKLF

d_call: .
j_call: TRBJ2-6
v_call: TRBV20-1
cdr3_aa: SARKGGSGANVLT

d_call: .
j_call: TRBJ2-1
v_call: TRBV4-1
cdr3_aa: ASSRHDSGAYNEQF

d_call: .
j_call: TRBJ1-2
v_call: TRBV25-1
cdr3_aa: ASSAGDYGYT

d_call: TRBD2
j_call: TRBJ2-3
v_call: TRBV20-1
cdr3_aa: SASSGRAGDTQY

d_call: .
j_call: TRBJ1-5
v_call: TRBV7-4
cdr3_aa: ASSLKNRDNQPQH

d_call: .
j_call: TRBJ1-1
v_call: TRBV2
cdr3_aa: ASSEGRYTEAF

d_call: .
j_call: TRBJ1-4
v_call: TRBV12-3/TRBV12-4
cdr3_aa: ASSLRVKHEKLF

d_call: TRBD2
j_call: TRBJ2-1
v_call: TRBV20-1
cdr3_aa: SATGTSPRSYNEQF

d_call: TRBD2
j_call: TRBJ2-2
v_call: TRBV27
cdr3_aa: ASSSGLAMNTGELF

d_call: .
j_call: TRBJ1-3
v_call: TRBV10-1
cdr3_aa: ASSESLGNTIY

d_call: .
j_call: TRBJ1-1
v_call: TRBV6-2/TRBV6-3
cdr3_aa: ASITRTGRPGTEAF

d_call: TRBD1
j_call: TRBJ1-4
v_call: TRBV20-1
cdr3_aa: SANPGQGSEAEKLF

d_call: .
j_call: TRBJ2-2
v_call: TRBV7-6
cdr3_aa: ASSLTTGTRNTGELF

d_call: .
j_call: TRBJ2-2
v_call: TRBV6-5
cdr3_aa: ASQMGGGTGELF

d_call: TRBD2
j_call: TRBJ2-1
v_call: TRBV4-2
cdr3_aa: ASSQDRGLGMNEQF